This T cell receptor beta chain was recorded in a study of patients and donors after allogeneic stem cell transplantation. A single record per CDR3 protein comes from TCRdb applying MiXCR to the RT-PCR reads. The repertoire includes 900,000 to 1,000,000 distinct CDR3 sequences, roughly 17% of them detected once, and under 6.5% sits in the top ten. This clonotype turned up a few times. Trimming took 5 bases from V and 0 from J, leaving 10 bases between them. CDR1 and CDR2 from the germline V gene are SEHNR and FQNEAQ (reference sequence). The CDR3 is made up of 14 amino acids. V usage is TRBV7-9 and J usage is TRBJ2-5; no clear D. This receptor was identified in a human donor who was either an allogeneic HSCT recipient or a stem cell or donor lymphocyte infusion donor (not recorded which). It is not recorded whose cells these are; they may come from a transplant donor. The sample was blood, either unsorted or a sorted T cell fraction (not recorded which). This CDR3 reads CASSHTEYQETQYF. The CDR3 DNA reads as TGTGCCAGCAGCCATACAGAGTACCAAGAGACCCAGTACTTC.